This TCR beta chain was identified during a study of blood T cell repertoires in COVID-19. As handled by the study authors: Estimates of nucleated cell counts were drawn from the amplification of reference gene primers. Produced via immunoSEQ multiplex PCR; TCRdb's table is partial and in-frame only. That table supplies the V and J calls and clone size; D and trimming were determined from the DNA. The sample consists of fewer than 150,000 clones, roughly 87% of them appearing once. The CDR3 has 14 residues. The germline CDR1 and CDR2 sequences are SGHRS and YFSETQ. The trim removed 2 bases at V and 5 bases at J, leaving 6 bases unmatched.

Sequencing was performed on peripheral blood. The V gene is TRBV5-1, the J gene TRBJ2-5, with 7 bases matching TRBD2. The receptor was isolated from a human donor in a cohort sampled during active COVID-19. CDR3 sequence: CASSFTSEGETQYF. The CDR3, as DNA: TGCGCCAGCAGCTTCACTAGCGAGGGGGAGACCCAGTACTTC.